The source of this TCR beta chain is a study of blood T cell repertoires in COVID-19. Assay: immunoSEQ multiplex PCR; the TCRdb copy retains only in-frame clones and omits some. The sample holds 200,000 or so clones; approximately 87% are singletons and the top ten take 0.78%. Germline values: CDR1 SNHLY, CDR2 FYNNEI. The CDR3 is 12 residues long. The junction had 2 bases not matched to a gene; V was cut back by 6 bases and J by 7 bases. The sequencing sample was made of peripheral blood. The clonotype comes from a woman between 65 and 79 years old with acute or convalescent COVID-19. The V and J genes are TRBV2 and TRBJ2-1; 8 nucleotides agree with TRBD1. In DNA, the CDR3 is TGTGCCAGCAGCCGACAGGGGAATGAGCAGTTCTTC. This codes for CASSRQGNEQFF. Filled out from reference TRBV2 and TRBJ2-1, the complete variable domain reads EPEVTQTPSHQVTQMGQEVILRCVPISNHLYFYWYRQILGQKVEFLVSFYNNEISEKSEIFDDQFSVERPDGSNFTLKIRSTKLEDSAMYFCASSRQGNEQFFGPGTRLTVL.